The T cell receptor beta chain under discussion was sequenced for a study of molecular identifiers for immune sequencing clone quantification. Using its own MiXCR run on the PCR reads, TCRdb lists one record per CDR3 protein. Of roughly 65,000 distinct CDR3 sequences detected, 15% to 20% appear once; the ten largest clones hold approximately 1.6%. Input for naive CD8 libraries was roughly 19,000 to 1,100,000 sorted cells; the RNA fraction used was 10%, 30% or 50%. This clonotype was counted at least ten times. Germline assignment: CDR1 LNHDA and CDR2 SQIVND (reference sequence). Trimming shortened V by 5 bases and J by 8 bases, and 16 bases separated the two germline ends. CDR3 length: 14 residues.

The V gene is TRBV19, the J gene TRBJ1-5; D uncertain. The sample taken for sequencing was naive CD8+ T cells from blood, with Jurkat cell RNA spiked in. The subset: FACS-sorted CD8+CD4-CCR7+CD45RA+ naive T cells. This sequence originates from a human donor in good health. Some libraries in this study had Jurkat cell RNA spiked in. CDR3 loop: CASSPSFLSEPQHF. Here the CDR3 DNA reads TGTGCCAGTAGTCCTTCGTTCCTCAGTGAGCCCCAGCATTTT.